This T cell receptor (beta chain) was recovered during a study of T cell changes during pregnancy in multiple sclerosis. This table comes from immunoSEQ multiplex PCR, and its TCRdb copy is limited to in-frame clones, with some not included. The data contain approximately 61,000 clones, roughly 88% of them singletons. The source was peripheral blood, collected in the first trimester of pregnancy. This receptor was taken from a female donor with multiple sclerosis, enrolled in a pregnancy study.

The CDR3 sequence is CASREGQGMGETQYF. CDR3 in DNA: TGTGCCAGCAGAGAGGGACAGGGCATGGGGGAGACCCAGTACTTC. The rearrangement uses TRBV28 and TRBJ2-5; 9 bases are shared with TRBD1. Per germline, CDR1 MDHEN and CDR2 SYDVKM. V trimming: 6 bases; J trimming: 5 bases; junction bases outside the gene matches: 10. The CDR3 totals 15 residues.